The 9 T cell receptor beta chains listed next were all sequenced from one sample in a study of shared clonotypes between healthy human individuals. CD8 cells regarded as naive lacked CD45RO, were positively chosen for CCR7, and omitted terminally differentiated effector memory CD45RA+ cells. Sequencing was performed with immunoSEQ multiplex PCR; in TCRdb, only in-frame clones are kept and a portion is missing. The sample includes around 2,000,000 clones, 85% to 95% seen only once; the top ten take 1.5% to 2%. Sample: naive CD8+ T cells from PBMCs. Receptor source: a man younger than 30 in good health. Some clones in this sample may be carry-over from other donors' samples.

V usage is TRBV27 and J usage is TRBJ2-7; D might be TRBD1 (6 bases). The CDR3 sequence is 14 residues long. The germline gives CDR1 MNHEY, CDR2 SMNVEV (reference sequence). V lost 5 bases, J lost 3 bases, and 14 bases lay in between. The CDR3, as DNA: TGTGCCAGCAGTCTAACGGACAGCTTCTACGAGCAGTACTTC. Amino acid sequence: CASSLTDSFYEQYF.

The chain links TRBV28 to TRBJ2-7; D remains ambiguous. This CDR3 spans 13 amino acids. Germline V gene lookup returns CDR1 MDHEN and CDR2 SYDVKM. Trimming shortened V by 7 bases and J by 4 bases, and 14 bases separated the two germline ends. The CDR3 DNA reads TGTGCCAGCACCCCAAGACGGTATTACGAGCAGTACTTC. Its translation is CASTPRRYYEQYF. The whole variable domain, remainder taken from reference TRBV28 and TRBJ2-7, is DVKVTQSSRYLVKRTGEKVFLECVQDMDHENMFWYRQDPGLGLRLIYFSYDVKMKEKGDIPEGYSVSREKKERFSLILESASTNQTSMYLCASTPRRYYEQYFGPGTRLTVT.

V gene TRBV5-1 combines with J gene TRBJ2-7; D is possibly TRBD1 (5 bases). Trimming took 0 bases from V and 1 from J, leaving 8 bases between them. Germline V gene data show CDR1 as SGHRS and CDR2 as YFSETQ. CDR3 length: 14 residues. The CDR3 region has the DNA TGCGCCAGCAGCTTGGCCAAGGGGTCCTACGAGCAGTACTTC. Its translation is CASSLAKGSYEQYF.

Here the CDR3 reads CATKPGQNYGYTF. In DNA form, the CDR3 reads TGTGCCACCAAACCGGGACAGAACTATGGCTACACCTTC. V is TRBV15 and J is TRBJ1-2, with 7 bases matching TRBD1. Trimming cost V 7 bases and J 2 bases; bases outside gene matches: 4. CDR3 size: 13 residues. Germline CDR1 LNHNV, CDR2 YYDKDF (reference sequence).

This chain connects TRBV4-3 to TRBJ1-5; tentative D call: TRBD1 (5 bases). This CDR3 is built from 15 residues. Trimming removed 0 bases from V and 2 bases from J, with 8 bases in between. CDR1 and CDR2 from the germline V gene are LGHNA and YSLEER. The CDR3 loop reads CASSQERGGNQPQHF. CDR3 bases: TGCGCCAGCAGCCAAGAGAGGGGTGGCAATCAGCCCCAGCATTTT.

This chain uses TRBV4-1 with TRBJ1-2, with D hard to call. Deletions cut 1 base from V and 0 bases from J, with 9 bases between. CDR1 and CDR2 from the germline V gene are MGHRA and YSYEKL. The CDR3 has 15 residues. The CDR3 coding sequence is TGCGCCAGCAGCCAAGCGGGTTCGGCTAACTATGGCTACACCTTC. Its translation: CASSQAGSANYGYTF.

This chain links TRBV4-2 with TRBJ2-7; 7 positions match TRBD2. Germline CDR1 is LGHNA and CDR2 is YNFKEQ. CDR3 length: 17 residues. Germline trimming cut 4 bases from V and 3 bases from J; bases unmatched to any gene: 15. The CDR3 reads CASSPQHGASGSYEQYF. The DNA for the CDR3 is TGTGCCAGCAGCCCCCAACACGGGGCTAGCGGAAGCTACGAGCAGTACTTC.

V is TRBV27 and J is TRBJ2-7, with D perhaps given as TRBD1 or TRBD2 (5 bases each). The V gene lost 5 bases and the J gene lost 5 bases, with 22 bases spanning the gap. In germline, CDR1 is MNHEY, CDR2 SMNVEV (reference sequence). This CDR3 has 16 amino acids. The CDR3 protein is CASSAQRDLSGDEQYF. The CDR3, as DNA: TGTGCCAGCAGTGCGCAACGGGACCTCAGTGGAGACGAGCAGTACTTC.

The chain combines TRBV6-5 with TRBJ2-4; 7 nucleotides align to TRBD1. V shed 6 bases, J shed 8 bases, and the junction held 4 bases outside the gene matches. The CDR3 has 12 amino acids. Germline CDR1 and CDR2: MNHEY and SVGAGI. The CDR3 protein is CASSLQGYIQYF. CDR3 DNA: TGTGCCAGCAGCTTACAGGGGTACATTCAGTACTTC.